These T cell receptor beta chains were read from a single sample in a study of HIV-infected patients and healthy controls. TCRdb analysed the 5' RACE reads with MiXCR anew, one entry per CDR3 protein. This sample has under 70,000 distinct CDR3 sequences, with over 15% found just once. The sequencing input was CD4+ T cells from blood. These receptors all stem from a human donor in good health. Both conserved end residues are trimmed from each CDR3. The order of the fields is J gene, CDR3 length, V gene, CDR3 protein.

J gene: TRBJ2-3; CDR3 length: 13; V gene: TRBV4-1; CDR3 protein: ASSHRTGGTDTQY
J gene: TRBJ2-1; CDR3 length: 14; V gene: TRBV12-3/TRBV12-4; CDR3 protein: ASSLGLGMPYNEQF
J gene: TRBJ2-1; CDR3 length: 12; V gene: TRBV29-1; CDR3 protein: SGRKGLAADEQF
J gene: TRBJ2-7; CDR3 length: 11; V gene: TRBV7-2; CDR3 protein: ASSLMGGYEQY
J gene: TRBJ2-7; CDR3 length: 11; V gene: TRBV7-2; CDR3 protein: ASGRQGNDEQY
J gene: TRBJ2-7; CDR3 length: 12; V gene: TRBV20-1; CDR3 protein: SAIQPGQGYEQY
J gene: TRBJ2-1; CDR3 length: 13; V gene: TRBV7-6; CDR3 protein: ASSLDGGRGNEQF
J gene: TRBJ1-2; CDR3 length: 15; V gene: TRBV7-2; CDR3 protein: ASSSLNRDRGLGGYT
J gene: TRBJ2-1; CDR3 length: 20; V gene: TRBV2; CDR3 protein: ASAAPRVLGLASSSSYNEQF
J gene: TRBJ2-1; CDR3 length: 17; V gene: TRBV4-1; CDR3 protein: ASSQDGLAGVVTGYEQF
J gene: TRBJ1-5; CDR3 length: 11; V gene: TRBV6-5; CDR3 protein: ASTTGPNQPQH
J gene: TRBJ1-1; CDR3 length: 13; V gene: TRBV6-5; CDR3 protein: ASSIFRGGHTEAF
J gene: TRBJ2-7; CDR3 length: 17; V gene: TRBV21-1; CDR3 protein: ASSKRIGPELAGEREQY
J gene: TRBJ1-2; CDR3 length: 17; V gene: TRBV6-1; CDR3 protein: ASSNQGYLRDRGFYGYT
J gene: TRBJ2-2; CDR3 length: 10; V gene: TRBV24-1; CDR3 protein: ATTHGTGELF
J gene: TRBJ1-2; CDR3 length: 13; V gene: TRBV7-2; CDR3 protein: ASSLGDGQAYGYT
J gene: TRBJ2-5; CDR3 length: 11; V gene: TRBV21-1; CDR3 protein: AGGDRGQETQY
J gene: TRBJ1-1; CDR3 length: 12; V gene: TRBV7-2; CDR3 protein: ASSLEGVRTEAF
J gene: TRBJ2-7; CDR3 length: 13; V gene: TRBV18; CDR3 protein: ASSPPVERVHEQY
J gene: TRBJ1-5; CDR3 length: 14; V gene: TRBV30; CDR3 protein: AWSPSGRDSNQPQH
J gene: TRBJ1-2; CDR3 length: 13; V gene: TRBV11-1; CDR3 protein: ASSSGQGAARGYT
J gene: TRBJ2-3; CDR3 length: 14; V gene: TRBV6-2/TRBV6-3; CDR3 protein: ASSSMSGGGTDTQY
J gene: TRBJ2-7; CDR3 length: 13; V gene: TRBV12-3/TRBV12-4; CDR3 protein: ASSLRTVDSGEQY
J gene: TRBJ2-2; CDR3 length: 13; V gene: TRBV7-2; CDR3 protein: ASSLVFWDPGELF
J gene: TRBJ2-1; CDR3 length: 9; V gene: TRBV3-1; CDR3 protein: ASSRRDEQF
J gene: TRBJ1-1; CDR3 length: 15; V gene: TRBV15; CDR3 protein: ATSPLGGTYMNTEAF
J gene: TRBJ1-5; CDR3 length: 13; V gene: TRBV18; CDR3 protein: ASSLWGQGNQPQH
J gene: TRBJ1-4; CDR3 length: 14; V gene: TRBV20-1; CDR3 protein: SVSTGAGATNEKLF
J gene: TRBJ2-3; CDR3 length: 11; V gene: TRBV29-1; CDR3 protein: SVAGGQGDTQY